Following are 15 T cell receptor beta chains from one sample sequenced in a study of a mutant IDH1 vaccine in newly diagnosed glioma. No antigen has been identified for these receptors. Time point here: week 35, safety follow-up. In the vaccine, a single dose held 300 ug of the mutant IDH1 20-mer peptide, along with topical imiquimod. Assay used: immunoSEQ multiplex PCR; TCRdb lists only in-frame clones, some missing. The sample includes approximately 61,000 clones, around 81% of them seen just once. The material sequenced was PBMCs, taken from a glioma patient whose treatment included an IDH1 peptide vaccine. These receptors all come from a man aged 40-49 years with glioma.

This chain uses TRBV10-3 with TRBJ1-6, with TRBD1 identical over 12 bases. V shed 6 bases, J shed 10 bases, and the junction held 4 bases outside the gene matches. CDR3 length: 14 residues. CDR1 is ENHRY and CDR2 is SYGVKD in the germline V gene. CDR3 sequence (DNA): TGTGCCATCAGCCCGGGACAGGGGGCCTCACCCCTCCACTTT. Amino acid sequence: CAISPGQGASPLHF.

J is TRBJ2-1 and V is TRBV7-9; 7 nucleotides line up with TRBD2. With V trimmed by 5 bases and J by 7 bases, 8 bases remained unmatched. This CDR3 has 14 amino acids. CDR1 is SEHNR, CDR2 FQNEAQ, per germline (reference sequence). CDR3 loop: CASSNRDYYNEQFF. In DNA form, the CDR3 reads TGTGCCAGCAGCAACCGGGACTACTATAATGAGCAGTTCTTC.

Note on this clone: It is unclear where the CDR3 begins or ends on the DNA, so no DNA is shown, and the CDR3 is as TCRdb lists it. This rearrangement joins TRBV6-6 to TRBJ1-1. CDR1 and CDR2 (germline): MNHNY, SVGAGI (reference sequence). The CDR3 extends over 12 residues, inclusive of both ends. The CDR3: CASSTSSTEAFF.

This clone was seen a handful of times. V is TRBV19 and J is TRBJ2-1; no definite D call. The V end was cut by 3 bases, the J end by 4 bases, with 10 bases between. The CDR3 sequence is 14 residues long. Looked up from germline, CDR1 is LNHDA and CDR2 is SQIVND (reference sequence). The CDR3 DNA sequence: TGTGCCAGTAGTATGGGCCGGTTATACAATGAGCAGTTCTTC. It translates to CASSMGRLYNEQFF.

The count of this clone is one. The chain couples TRBV19 to TRBJ1-5; D is perhaps TRBD1 (5 bases). CDR3 length: 15 amino acids. Germline V gene sequence: CDR1 LNHDA, CDR2 SQIVND (reference sequence). V was pared by 5 bases and J by 2 bases, with 13 bases between. The CDR3 bases are TGTGCCAGTAGTCCGTCCTTAGGGGGCAATCAGCCCCAGCATTTT. Protein sequence: CASSPSLGGNQPQHF.

The chain couples TRBV19 to TRBJ2-5; possibly TRBD1 for D (6 bases). Germline V CDR1 and CDR2: LNHDA, SQIVND (reference sequence). V gave up 3 bases and J gave up 7 bases, with 15 bases separating them. CDR3 size: 14 residues. CDR3: CASSIGQGSGTQYF. Written as DNA, the CDR3 is TGTGCCAGTAGTATTGGCCAGGGGAGTGGGACCCAGTACTTC.

The V call is TRBV19, the J call TRBJ2-4; 10 nucleotides match TRBD1. V was clipped by 6 bases and J by 0 bases; unmatched bases: 14. This CDR3 is built from 19 residues. CDR1 is LNHDA and CDR2 is SQIVND in the germline V gene (reference sequence). CDR3 coding DNA: TGTGCCAGTAGCACCCGGGACAGGGGTAGGCGACTAGCCAAAAACATTCAGTACTTC. Translating gives CASSTRDRGRRLAKNIQYF.

This chain connects TRBV19 to TRBJ1-1; D is unresolved. The V gene lost 3 bases and the J gene lost 3 bases, with 14 bases spanning the gap. CDR1 is LNHDA and CDR2 is SQIVND in the germline V gene (reference sequence). CDR3 length: 15 residues. The CDR3 DNA follows: TGTGCCAGTAGTATGCCAGGCACACGGGACACTGAAGCTTTCTTT. It translates to CASSMPGTRDTEAFF.

The J gene is TRBJ2-5, the V gene TRBV7-9; TRBD1 might be the D (6 bases). There are 15 residues in the CDR3. In germline, CDR1 is SEHNR, CDR2 FQNEAQ (reference sequence). With 1 base removed from V and 5 bases from J, the gap between germline ends came to 14 bases. The CDR3 nucleotides read TGTGCCAGCAGCTTAGGAGCAGGGGATTTGGAGACCCAGTACTTC. It yields the protein CASSLGAGDLETQYF.

This CDR3 reads CASRRTSGSQQFF. DNA of the CDR3: TGTGCCAGCAGACGAACTAGCGGGAGCCAGCAGTTCTTC. J is TRBJ2-1 and V is TRBV7-6; 11 bases fit TRBD2. V was clipped by 6 bases and J by 11 bases; unmatched bases: 6. CDR3 length: 13 residues. CDR1 SGHVS and CDR2 FNYEAQ come from the germline V gene.

The rearrangement links TRBV9 to TRBJ1-3, with 7 bases matching TRBD1. V shed 4 bases and J 0 bases; nucleotides not matched to a gene: 7. This CDR3 is 16 amino acids long. CDR1 is SGDLS and CDR2 is YYNGEE in the germline V gene. The CDR3, as DNA: TGTGCCAGCAGCATGACAGGGCTTCTCTCTGGAAACACCATATATTTT. Translating it yields CASSMTGLLSGNTIYF.

On this clone: The junction shows a germline mismatch at one end, possibly a read error. V is TRBV30 and J is TRBJ2-5, with TRBD2 matching over 8 bases. Germline-derived CDR1 and CDR2 are GTSNPN and SVGIG (reference sequence). This CDR3 has 12 amino acids. The CDR3 loop reads CGVAGRQETQYF. The CDR3 coding sequence is TGCGGGGTAGCGGGGAGGCAAGAGACCCAGTACTTC.

The chain recombines TRBV19 with TRBJ1-2; 9 bases agree with TRBD1. The germline V gene encodes CDR1 LNHDA and CDR2 SQIVND (reference sequence). V trimming: 4 bases; J trimming: 5 bases; junction bases outside the gene matches: 2. The CDR3 is 13 amino acids. For the CDR3, the DNA is TGTGCCAGTAGTAGGGGGACAGGGTATGGCTACACCTTC. Protein: CASSRGTGYGYTF.

The J gene is TRBJ2-7, the V gene TRBV5-4; 9 nucleotides line up with TRBD2. The J segment lost 4 bases and the V segment lost 3 bases, leaving 17 bases of the junction unmatched. The CDR3 has 18 amino acids. Germline V gives CDR1 SGHNT, CDR2 YYREEE (reference sequence). CDR3 region: CASSSGGRSPSGVYEQYF. CDR3 nucleotides: TGTGCCAGCAGCTCTGGGGGCCGGAGTCCTAGCGGGGTGTACGAGCAGTACTTC.

The rearrangement links TRBV7-2 to TRBJ2-3; 7 bases fit TRBD1. Germline CDR1 and CDR2: SGHTA and FQGNSA. With 2 bases clipped from V and 2 bases from J, the junction kept 7 bases outside the gene matches. The CDR3 has 16 residues. The DNA for the CDR3 is TGTGCCAGCAGCTTATATAGGGGGCTCTACACAGATACGCAGTATTTT. Protein sequence: CASSLYRGLYTDTQYF.